The 21 T cell receptor beta chains listed next were all sequenced from one sample in a study of monozygotic twins with inflammatory bowel disease. TCRdb re-called the 5' RACE reads; one entry per CDR3 protein, DNA not given. The sample includes approximately 210,000 distinct CDR3 sequences. Input material: blood. These receptors all stem from a human donor with ulcerative colitis or Crohn's disease, or a healthy co-twin of an affected twin (not recorded which).

The chain combines TRBV12-3 or TRBV12-4 with TRBJ2-7. The CDR3 has 12 residues. The CDR3 loop is CASRGAADEQYF.

This chain joins TRBV12-3 or TRBV12-4 and TRBJ1-1. The length of the CDR3 is 12 residues. The CDR3: CATGIGGTEAFF.

J is TRBJ2-1 and V is TRBV11-2; the D call of TRBD1 rests on TCRdb alone, since no DNA is present to check it. The CDR3 is made up of 15 amino acids. Germline CDR1 and CDR2: SGHAT and FQNNGV. CDR3 residues: CASSFMDGGASEQFF.

V and J are TRBV18 and TRBJ1-1; with no DNA, the TCRdb D assignment of TRBD1 cannot be verified. In germline, CDR1 is KGHSH, CDR2 LQKENI. This CDR3 has 14 residues. This CDR3 reads CASSPSGGNTEAFF.

The chain links TRBV6-1 to TRBJ2-3; TCRdb indicates TRBD1, and absent DNA this call remains unverified. Germline loops: CDR1 MNHNS, CDR2 SASEGT. This CDR3 spans 15 amino acids. CDR3 sequence reads: CASSEGRTVGDTQYF.

The chain uses TRBV5-1 and TRBJ1-3. Germline assignment: CDR1 SGHRS and CDR2 YFSETQ. The CDR3 contains 16 residues. This CDR3 is CASSLLTTQAGNTIYF.

The chain combines TRBV27 with TRBJ2-1; TCRdb calls TRBD1, which cannot be checked without DNA. The CDR3 contains 19 residues. Germline CDR1 MNHEY, CDR2 SMNVEV (reference sequence). The CDR3 sequence is CASSFLDRARAHSRNEQFF.

The rearrangement uses TRBV19 and TRBJ1-5; TCRdb's D call, TRBD1, is unchecked because there is no DNA. In germline, CDR1 is LNHDA, CDR2 SQIVND (reference sequence). The CDR3 runs 18 residues. Here the CDR3 reads CASSIRKYGTGGLQPQHF.

CDR3 sequence: CASGTDRVKTGELFF. V usage is TRBV12-3 or TRBV12-4 and J usage is TRBJ2-2; TCRdb names TRBD1, which stays unverified in the absence of DNA. This CDR3 comprises 15 residues.

V and J are TRBV5-1 and TRBJ1-2; TCRdb's assignment of TRBD1 cannot be checked, as there is no DNA. CDR3 length: 15 residues. In germline, CDR1 is SGHRS, CDR2 YFSETQ. CDR3 sequence reads: CASSTGTVANYGYTF.

This chain links TRBV18 with TRBJ2-3; the TCRdb call, TRBD1, lacks DNA for checking. CDR1 and CDR2 (germline): KGHSH, LQKENI. The CDR3 is 18 residues long. This chain's CDR3 is CASSPREEGPPGSDTQYF. Complete variable domain (other parts from reference TRBV18 and TRBJ2-3): NAGVMQNPRHLVRRRGQEARLRCSPMKGHSHVYWYRQLPEEGLKFMVYLQKENIIDESGMPKERFSAEFPKEGPSILRIQQVVRGDSAAYFCASSPREEGPPGSDTQYFGPGTRLTVL.

CDR3 protein: CASRPTSGTLSTDTQYF. V gene TRBV7-9 combines with J gene TRBJ2-3; TCRdb indicates TRBD1, and absent DNA this call remains unverified. There are 17 residues in the CDR3. The germline CDR1 and CDR2 sequences are SEHNR and FQNEAQ (reference sequence).

This rearrangement joins TRBV5-1 to TRBJ2-6; TCRdb's D call of TRBD1 is untestable without DNA. The CDR3 is made up of 18 amino acids. Germline CDR1 reads SGHRS; CDR2 reads YFSETQ. CDR3 amino acids: CASSLVGGAPSGANVLTF.

V is TRBV11-2 and J is TRBJ1-4. The CDR3 runs 12 residues. Germline V gene lookup returns CDR1 SGHAT and CDR2 FQNNGV. The CDR3 reads CASSPLSEKLFF.

V gene TRBV7-9 combines with J gene TRBJ2-3; lacking DNA, the TRBD1 call made by TCRdb goes unchecked. The CDR3 has 15 amino acids. Germline loops: CDR1 SEHNR, CDR2 FQNEAQ (reference sequence). The CDR3: CASSPEGANTDTQYF.

V gene TRBV6-1 combines with J gene TRBJ1-5; TCRdb's D call of TRBD1 is untestable without DNA. The CDR3 loop spans 14 amino acids. Germline CDR1 reads MNHNS; CDR2 reads SASEGT. CDR3 sequence: CASSGQFGNQPQHF.

V is TRBV2 and J is TRBJ1-1; TCRdb picks TRBD1, but there is no DNA to check that call. Per the germline V gene, CDR1 is SNHLY and CDR2 is FYNNEI. There are 13 residues in the CDR3. CDR3 residues: CASGGDSNTEAFF.

The rearrangement joins TRBV6-5 to TRBJ2-1; TCRdb's assignment of TRBD2 cannot be checked, as there is no DNA. CDR1 and CDR2 (germline): MNHEY, SVGAGI. The CDR3 sequence is 15 residues long. CDR3 region: CASSYSLAGHNEQFF.

V usage is TRBV10-3 and J usage is TRBJ1-1. The CDR3 has 13 amino acids. CDR1 is ENHRY and CDR2 is SYGVKD in the germline V gene. CDR3 sequence reads: CAIRREPNTEAFF.

The rearrangement joins TRBV6-4 to TRBJ2-1; TCRdb's D gene call, TRBD1, goes unchecked for lack of DNA. CDR3 length equals 15 residues. Per germline, CDR1 MRHNA and CDR2 SNTAGT. CDR3 protein: CASSQTGGSYNEQFF.

The chain links TRBV19 to TRBJ1-3; the TCRdb D gene call, TRBD1, has no DNA to confirm it. CDR1 and CDR2 (germline): LNHDA, SQIVND (reference sequence). The CDR3 has 16 residues. CDR3: CASSLPGTASGNTIYF.